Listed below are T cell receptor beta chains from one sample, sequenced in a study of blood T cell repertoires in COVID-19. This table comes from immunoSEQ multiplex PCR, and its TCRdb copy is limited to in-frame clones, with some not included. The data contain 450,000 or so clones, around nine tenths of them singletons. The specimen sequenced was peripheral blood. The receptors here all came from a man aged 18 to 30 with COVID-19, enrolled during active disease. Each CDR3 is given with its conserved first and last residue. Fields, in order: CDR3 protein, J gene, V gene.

CDR3aa: CASSPTGSAGNTIYF; j_gene: TRBJ1-3; v_gene: TRBV18
CDR3aa: CASSIVGGQGYNEQFF; j_gene: TRBJ2-1; v_gene: TRBV19
CDR3aa: CASTRGLAETDTQYF; j_gene: TRBJ2-3; v_gene: TRBV11-3
CDR3aa: CSASKPAVAGETQYF; j_gene: TRBJ2-5; v_gene: TRBV20-1
CDR3aa: CASRDGGAYEQYF; j_gene: TRBJ2-7; v_gene: TRBV12-3/TRBV12-4
CDR3aa: CASSLSAGLASGTGELFF; j_gene: TRBJ2-2; v_gene: TRBV27
CDR3aa: CASSKTAGQGGGEQFF; j_gene: TRBJ2-1; v_gene: TRBV21-1
CDR3aa: CASSLAGQGFYGYTF; j_gene: TRBJ1-2; v_gene: TRBV5-5
CDR3aa: CASSGTSQGNIQYF; j_gene: TRBJ2-4; v_gene: TRBV28
CDR3aa: CASSLELKSETQYF; j_gene: TRBJ2-5; v_gene: TRBV13
CDR3aa: CATSAGQGYGYTF; j_gene: TRBJ1-2; v_gene: TRBV24-1
CDR3aa: CASSNRGVTEAFF; j_gene: TRBJ1-1; v_gene: TRBV6-5
CDR3aa: CASSARGANQPQHF; j_gene: TRBJ1-5; v_gene: TRBV6-5
CDR3aa: CASSLGAGGFNGYTF; j_gene: TRBJ1-2; v_gene: TRBV7-9
CDR3aa: CASSLGLAIYEQFF; j_gene: TRBJ2-1; v_gene: TRBV5-6
CDR3aa: CAIKNPGLNEQFF; j_gene: TRBJ2-1; v_gene: TRBV10-3
CDR3aa: CASGLAGGGETQYF; j_gene: TRBJ2-5; v_gene: TRBV2
CDR3aa: CASSDTRTSTDTQYF; j_gene: TRBJ2-3; v_gene: TRBV6-4